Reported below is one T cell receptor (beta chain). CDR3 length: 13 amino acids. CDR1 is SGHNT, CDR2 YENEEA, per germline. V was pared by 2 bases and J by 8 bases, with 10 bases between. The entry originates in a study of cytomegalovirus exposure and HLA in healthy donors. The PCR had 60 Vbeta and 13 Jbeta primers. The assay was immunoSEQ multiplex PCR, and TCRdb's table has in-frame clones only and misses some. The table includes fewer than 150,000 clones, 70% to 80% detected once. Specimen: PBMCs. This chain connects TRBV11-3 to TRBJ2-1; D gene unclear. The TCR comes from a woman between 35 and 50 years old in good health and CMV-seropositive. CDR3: CASSLSAVDEQFF. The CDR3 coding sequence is TGTGCCAGCAGCTTAAGTGCAGTCGATGAGCAGTTCTTC.